The 6 T cell receptor beta chains in this list originate from one sample, sequenced in a study of identical twins. TCRdb processed the 5' RACE reads anew with MiXCR; each CDR3 protein has one entry. Here the sample spans 200,000 to 300,000 distinct CDR3 sequences, roughly 13% being singletons. The same specimen was also included in a second study, on yellow fever vaccine responses in identical twins.

Sequences were obtained from memory (CD45RO+) T cells sorted from blood. The receptors here all came from a woman aged 18-35 years in good health.

This clonotype was observed a few times. The chain uses TRBV25-1 and TRBJ2-5; possible D gene TRBD2, 6 bases. This CDR3 contains 15 residues. Trimming shortened V by 2 bases and J by 5 bases, and 15 bases separated the two germline ends. Germline CDR1 MGHDK, CDR2 SYGVNS. This chain's CDR3 is CASSEPSGVAETQYF. In DNA, the CDR3 is TGTGCCAGCAGTGAACCCTCGGGGGTGGCGGAGACCCAGTACTTC. Based on the CDR3 plus reference TRBV25-1 and TRBJ2-5, the full variable domain is EADIYQTPRYLVIGTGKKITLECSQTMGHDKMYWYQQDPGMELHLIHYSYGVNSTEKGDLSSESTVSRIRTEHFPLTLESARPSHTSQYLCASSEPSGVAETQYFGPGTRLLVL.

Only a few counts were recorded for this clonotype. This rearrangement joins TRBV10-3 to TRBJ1-5, with 8 nucleotides matching TRBD1. The germline V gene has CDR1 ENHRY and CDR2 SYGVKD. V shed 7 bases, J shed 3 bases, and the junction held 8 bases outside the gene matches. CDR3 length: 15 residues. The CDR3 reads CAINPTGDNNQPQHF. Here the CDR3 DNA reads TGTGCCATCAACCCGACAGGGGACAACAATCAGCCCCAGCATTTT.

This chain's CDR3 is CASSESATTDTQYF. For the CDR3, the DNA is TGTGCCAGCAGTGAGTCGGCAACCACAGATACGCAGTATTTT. The V gene is TRBV6-4, the J gene TRBJ2-3; D not certain. The CDR3 length is 14 residues. Germline CDR1 and CDR2: MRHNA and SNTAGT. Trimming took 3 bases from V and 2 from J, leaving 9 bases between them.

In this sample, this clonotype turned up many times. J is TRBJ2-5 and V is TRBV25-1, with 7 bases aligning to TRBD2. CDR3 length: 15 residues. The germline V gene encodes CDR1 MGHDK and CDR2 SYGVNS. The V gene end was trimmed by 6 bases and the J gene end by 4 bases; junction bases not matched to a gene: 11. The CDR3 region is CASSESGMIVETQYF. CDR3 bases: TGTGCCAGCAGCGAAAGCGGGATGATCGTAGAGACCCAGTACTTC.

This chain joins TRBV25-1 and TRBJ1-5; perhaps TRBD1 as D (5 bases). The V end lost 3 bases, the J end lost 6 bases, and 12 bases lay between the germline ends. The CDR3 is 14 residues long. Germline loops: CDR1 MGHDK, CDR2 SYGVNS. The CDR3 DNA reads as TGTGCCAGCAGTGACGGGACGGATATTCAGCCCCAGCATTTT. Its translation is CASSDGTDIQPQHF. The full variable domain, in which reference TRBV25-1 and TRBJ1-5 provide the parts outside the CDR3, is EADIYQTPRYLVIGTGKKITLECSQTMGHDKMYWYQQDPGMELHLIHYSYGVNSTEKGDLSSESTVSRIRTEHFPLTLESARPSHTSQYLCASSDGTDIQPQHFGDGTRLSIL.

J is TRBJ1-2 and V is TRBV5-6; TRBD1 is a possible D gene (5 bases). Germline-derived CDR1 and CDR2 are SGHDT and YYEEEE. The CDR3 covers 15 residues. Trimming took off 0 bases at V and 1 base at J, with 10 bases between the two ends. The CDR3 DNA sequence: TGTGCCAGCAGCTTGGGGATGGACAATAACTATGGCTACACCTTC. It specifies CASSLGMDNNYGYTF.